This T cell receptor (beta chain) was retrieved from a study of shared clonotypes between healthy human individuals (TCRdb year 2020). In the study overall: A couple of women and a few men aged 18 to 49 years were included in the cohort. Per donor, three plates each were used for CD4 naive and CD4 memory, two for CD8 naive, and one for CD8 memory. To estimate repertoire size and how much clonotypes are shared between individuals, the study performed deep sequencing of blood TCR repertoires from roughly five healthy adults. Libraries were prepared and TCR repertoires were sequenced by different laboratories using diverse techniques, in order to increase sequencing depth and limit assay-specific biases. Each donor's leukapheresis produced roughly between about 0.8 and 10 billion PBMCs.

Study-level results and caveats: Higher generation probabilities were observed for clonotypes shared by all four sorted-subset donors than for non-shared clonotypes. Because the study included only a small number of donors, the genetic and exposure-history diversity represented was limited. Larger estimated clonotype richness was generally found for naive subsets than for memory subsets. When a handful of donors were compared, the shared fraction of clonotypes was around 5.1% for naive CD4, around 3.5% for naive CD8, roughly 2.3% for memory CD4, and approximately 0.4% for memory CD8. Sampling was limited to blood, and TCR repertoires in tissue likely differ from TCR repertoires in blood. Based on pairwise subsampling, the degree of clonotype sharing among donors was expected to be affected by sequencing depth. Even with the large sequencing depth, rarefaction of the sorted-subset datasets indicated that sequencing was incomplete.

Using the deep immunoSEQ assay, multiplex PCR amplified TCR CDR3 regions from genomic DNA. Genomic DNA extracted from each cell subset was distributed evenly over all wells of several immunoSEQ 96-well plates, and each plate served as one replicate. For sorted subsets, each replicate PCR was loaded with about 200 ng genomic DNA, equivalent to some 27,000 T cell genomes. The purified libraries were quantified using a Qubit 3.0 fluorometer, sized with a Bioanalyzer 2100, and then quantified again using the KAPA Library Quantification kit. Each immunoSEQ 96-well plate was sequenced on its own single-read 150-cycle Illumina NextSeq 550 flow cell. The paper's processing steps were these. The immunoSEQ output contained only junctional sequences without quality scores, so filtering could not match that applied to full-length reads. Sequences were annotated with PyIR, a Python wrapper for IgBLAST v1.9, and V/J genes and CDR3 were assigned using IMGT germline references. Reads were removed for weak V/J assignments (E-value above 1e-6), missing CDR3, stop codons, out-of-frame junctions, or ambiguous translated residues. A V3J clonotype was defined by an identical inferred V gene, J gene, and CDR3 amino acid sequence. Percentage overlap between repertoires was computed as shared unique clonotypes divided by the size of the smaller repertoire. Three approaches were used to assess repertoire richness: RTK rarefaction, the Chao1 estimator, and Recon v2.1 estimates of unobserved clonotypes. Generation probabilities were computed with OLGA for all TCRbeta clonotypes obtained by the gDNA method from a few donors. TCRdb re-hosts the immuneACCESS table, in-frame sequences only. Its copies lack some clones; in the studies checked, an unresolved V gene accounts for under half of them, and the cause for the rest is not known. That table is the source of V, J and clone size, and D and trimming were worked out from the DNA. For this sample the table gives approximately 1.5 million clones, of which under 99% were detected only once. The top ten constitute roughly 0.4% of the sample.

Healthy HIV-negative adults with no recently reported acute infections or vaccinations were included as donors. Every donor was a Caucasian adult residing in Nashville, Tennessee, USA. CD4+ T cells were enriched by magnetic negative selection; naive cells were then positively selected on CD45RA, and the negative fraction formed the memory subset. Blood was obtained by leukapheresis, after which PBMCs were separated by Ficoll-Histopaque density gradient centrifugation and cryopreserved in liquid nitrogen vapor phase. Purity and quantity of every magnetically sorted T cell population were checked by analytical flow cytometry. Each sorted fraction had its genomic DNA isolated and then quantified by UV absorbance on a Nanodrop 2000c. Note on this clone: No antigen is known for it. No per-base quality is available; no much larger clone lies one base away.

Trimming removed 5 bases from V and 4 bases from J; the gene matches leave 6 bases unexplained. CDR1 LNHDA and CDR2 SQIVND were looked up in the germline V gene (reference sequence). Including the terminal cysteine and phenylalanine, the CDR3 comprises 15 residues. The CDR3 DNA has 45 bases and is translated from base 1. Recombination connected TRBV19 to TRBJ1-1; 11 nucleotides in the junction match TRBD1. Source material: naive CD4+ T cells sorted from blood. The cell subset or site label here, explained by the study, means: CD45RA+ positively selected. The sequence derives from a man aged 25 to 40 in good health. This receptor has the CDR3 CASSPLDRGLTEAFF. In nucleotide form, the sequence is TGTGCCAGTAGTCCCCTGGACAGGGGGCTCACTGAAGCTTTCTTT.